This T cell receptor (beta chain) was identified during a study of T cells in Graves' hyperthyroidism and ophthalmopathy. This clonotype was seen more than once but under ten times. The target antigen is unknown. Study observations and caveats: Blood also held most thyroid clonotypes expanded beyond 0.001.

The germline CDR1 and CDR2 sequences are SGHTA and FQGTGA. The V segment lost 4 bases and the J segment 5 bases; nucleotides outside the gene matches: 8. This CDR3 region has 16 residues. TCR beta CDR3 regions were amplified from RNA transcripts. Using the HTBI primer set, a first-round RT-PCR was run on the TCR CDR3. TCRdb ran MiXCR on the multiplex PCR reads and lists one entry per CDR3 protein. Here the sample spans fewer than 650,000 distinct CDR3 sequences, roughly 15% being singletons. The gene calls are TRBV7-3 and TRBJ2-2; 9 bases align to TRBD2. The sequenced sample was blood. The receptor comes from a woman aged 40 to 55 with Graves' hyperthyroidism. CDR3 DNA sequence: TGTGCCAGCAGCTCCGGACTAGCGTTGGGTACCGGGGAGCTGTTTTTT. Amino acid sequence: CASSSGLALGTGELFF.